The 2 T cell receptor beta chains reported below all come from one sample, sequenced in a study of T cell repertoires in cytomegalovirus infection. Antigen specificity for these receptors is unknown. One entry per CDR3 protein, called by TCRdb with MiXCR from the reads. The sample contains about 110,000 distinct CDR3 sequences, about 33% of which appear only once. The input for sequencing was CD8+ T cells from cultured PBMCs, taken from culture after CMV antigen stimulation. These TCRs come from a human donor in good health (CMV status not recorded). Some clones in this sample may be carry-over from other donors' samples.

This clonotype was detected many times. The CDR3 loop is CASSLNKYNEQFF. The CDR3, as DNA: TGTGCCAGCAGCTTAAATAAATACAATGAGCAGTTCTTC. The chain couples TRBV7-2 to TRBJ2-1; D uncertain. Germline CDR1 reads SGHTA; CDR2 reads FQGNSA. The CDR3 sequence is 13 residues long. Trimming pared 2 bases from V and 4 bases from J, leaving 6 bases between.

In its sample, this clonotype was seen many times. This chain links TRBV5-4 with TRBJ2-5; 7 bases fit TRBD1. After removal of 2 bases from V and 1 base from J, the junction contained 8 bases not matched to a gene. Germline loops: CDR1 SGHNT, CDR2 YYREEE (reference sequence). The CDR3 loop spans 16 amino acids. The chain's CDR3 is CASSFGQAFPQETQYF. CDR3 coding DNA: TGTGCCAGCAGCTTTGGACAGGCCTTCCCCCAAGAGACCCAGTACTTC.